The 9 T cell receptor beta chains reported below all come from one sample, sequenced in a study of beta chain features in type 1 diabetes. cDNA synthesis used the whole RNA isolate, giving expressed TCRB sequences. Using immunoSEQ multiplex PCR, the repertoire was profiled, and TCRdb retains in-frame clones only, with some absent. The sample has 680,000 or so clones; roughly 15% are singletons. The sample comprised naive CD4+ T cells from blood. The receptors shown here come from a man aged 18 to 29 in good health.

This clone was seen more than once but under ten times. This rearrangement joins TRBV7-8 to TRBJ2-3, with 13 bases aligning to TRBD2. J lost 6 bases, V lost 4 bases, and 4 bases had no gene match. The CDR3 length is 15 residues. Germline V CDR1 and CDR2: SGHVS, FQNEAQ. The DNA for the CDR3 is TGTGCCAGCAGCTACATGACTAGCGGGAGGGATACGCAGTATTTT. Translating gives CASSYMTSGRDTQYF.

The chain employs TRBV7-3 and TRBJ2-6, with D unclear. Trimming cost V 1 base and J 4 bases, with 5 bases left between them. From germline, CDR1 is SGHTA and CDR2 FQGTGA. The CDR3 contains 14 residues. The chain's CDR3 is CASSLRGGANVLTF. The CDR3 DNA reads as TGTGCCAGCAGCTTAAGAGGAGGGGCCAACGTCCTGACTTTC.

This clone was recorded a few times. The chain links TRBV11-2 to TRBJ2-5; 11 bases match TRBD1. The CDR3 contains 16 residues. Unmatched junction bases numbered 9, after V lost 5 bases and J lost 4 bases. CDR1 is SGHAT and CDR2 is FQNNGV in the germline V gene. This CDR3 is CASSPLRDRGIETQYF. The CDR3 DNA is TGTGCCAGCAGCCCTCTCCGGGACAGGGGGATAGAGACCCAGTACTTC.

This chain links TRBV28 with TRBJ2-1, with D uncertain. The length of the CDR3 is 12 residues. V lost 6 bases and J 9 bases, leaving 12 bases between the germline ends. Germline loops: CDR1 MDHEN, CDR2 SYDVKM. CDR3 sequence (DNA): TGTGCCAGCAGCACCACCAAGGGTGAGCAGTTCTTC. Translating it yields CASSTTKGEQFF.

The sample holds a few counts of this clone. This rearrangement joins TRBV10-3 to TRBJ1-3; TRBD1 might be the D (5 bases). The CDR3 totals 14 residues. Trimming removed 3 bases from V and 4 bases from J, with 10 bases in between. Germline V gene lookup returns CDR1 ENHRY and CDR2 SYGVKD. CDR3 in amino acids: CAISDRTPGNTIYF. The CDR3, as DNA: TGTGCCATCAGTGACAGGACACCCGGAAACACCATATATTTT.

The CDR3 loop reads CASSLGYRGRKVTEAFF. As DNA, the CDR3 is TGTGCCAGCAGCTTAGGGTACAGGGGGCGGAAGGTCACTGAAGCTTTCTTT. The rearrangement links TRBV7-8 to TRBJ1-1; 9 positions match TRBD1. V shed 1 base and J 4 bases; nucleotides not matched to a gene: 10. CDR1 is SGHVS and CDR2 is FQNEAQ in the germline V gene. The CDR3 extends over 17 amino acids.

The J gene is TRBJ1-6, the V gene TRBV25-1, with 10 bases matching TRBD1. Germline CDR1 and CDR2: MGHDK and SYGVNS. The trim removed 1 base at V and 11 bases at J, leaving 5 bases unmatched. This CDR3 comprises 15 residues. The CDR3 protein is CASSELGTGVPPLHF. The CDR3 DNA reads as TGTGCCAGCAGTGAATTAGGGACAGGGGTTCCACCCCTCCACTTT.

This clone was observed a handful of times. The chain recombines TRBV29-1 with TRBJ2-7; 7 bases align to TRBD1. Trimming cost V 5 bases and J 6 bases; bases outside gene matches: 1. Germline assignment: CDR1 SQVTM and CDR2 ANQGSEA. The length of the CDR3 is 10 residues. This chain's CDR3 is CSVRTGEQYF. CDR3 sequence (DNA): TGCAGCGTTCGGACAGGCGAGCAGTACTTC.

Only a few counts were recorded for this clone. Other DNA sequences in this specimen translate into the identical CDR3. The V call is TRBV5-1, the J call TRBJ1-6, with 7 bases fitting TRBD1. After removal of 4 bases from V and 7 bases from J, the junction contained 5 bases not matched to a gene. Germline V gives CDR1 SGHRS, CDR2 YFSETQ. There are 14 residues in the CDR3. This CDR3 is CASSARDRNSPLHF. In DNA form, the CDR3 reads TGCGCCAGCAGCGCCCGGGACAGAAATTCACCCCTCCACTTT.